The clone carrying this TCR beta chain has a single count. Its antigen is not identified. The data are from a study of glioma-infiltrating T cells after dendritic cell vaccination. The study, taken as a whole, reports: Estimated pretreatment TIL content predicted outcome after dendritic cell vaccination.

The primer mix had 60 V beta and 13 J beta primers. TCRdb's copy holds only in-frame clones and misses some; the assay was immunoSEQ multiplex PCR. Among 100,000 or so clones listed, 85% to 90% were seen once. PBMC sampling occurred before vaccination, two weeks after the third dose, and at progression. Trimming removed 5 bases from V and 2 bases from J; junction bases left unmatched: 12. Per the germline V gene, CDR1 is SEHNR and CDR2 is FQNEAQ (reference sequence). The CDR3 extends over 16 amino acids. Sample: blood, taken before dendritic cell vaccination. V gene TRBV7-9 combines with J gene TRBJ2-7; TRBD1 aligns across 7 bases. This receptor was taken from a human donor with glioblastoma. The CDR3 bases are TGTGCCAGCAGCGAGGCCTCGACAGGGATCGCCTACGAGCAGTACTTC. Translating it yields CASSEASTGIAYEQYF.